Shown below are 29 T cell receptor beta chains from a single sample sequenced in a study of identical twins. TCRdb processed the 5' RACE reads anew with MiXCR; each CDR3 protein has one entry. The sample has some 1,600,000 distinct CDR3 sequences; more than 30% are singletons. Material: cord blood. These receptors originate from a newborn girl in good health.

In the case of this clonotype: The junction differs from germline at one of its ends, possibly a read error. The rearrangement joins TRBV5-1 to TRBJ2-1, with a weak D call TRBD2 (6 bases). The CDR3 consists of 18 residues. The germline gives CDR1 SGHRS, CDR2 YFSETQ. CDR3 DNA sequence: TGCGCCAGCAGCTTGTTGGGTTCGACGGGAGAACCCTACAATGAGCGGTTCTTC. Its translation: CASSLLGSTGEPYNERFF.

There are many counts of this clonotype. The rearrangement links TRBV28 to TRBJ1-4, with 8 bases fitting TRBD1. Unmatched junction bases numbered 2, after V lost 5 bases and J lost 0 bases. The CDR3 has 15 amino acids. Germline values: CDR1 MDHEN, CDR2 SYDVKM. CDR3: CASSLTGATNEKLFF. CDR3 DNA: TGTGCCAGCAGTCTGACAGGGGCAACTAATGAAAAACTGTTTTTT. The complete variable domain, with remaining parts taken from reference TRBV28 and TRBJ1-4, reads DVKVTQSSRYLVKRTGEKVFLECVQDMDHENMFWYRQDPGLGLRLIYFSYDVKMKEKGDIPEGYSVSREKKERFSLILESASTNQTSMYLCASSLTGATNEKLFFGSGTQLSVL.

Concerning this clonotype itself: The junction and the germline gene differ at one end; a read error may be behind it. The chain employs TRBV7-2 and TRBJ2-7, with 10 bases lining up with TRBD2. This CDR3 is built from 15 residues. CDR1 and CDR2 (germline): SGHTA, FQGNSA. DNA for the CDR3: TGTGCCAGCAACTTAGCGGGGGGCAGCTCCTACGAGCAGTACTTC. Its translation is CASNLAGGSSYEQYF.

The table lists this clonotype with many counts. Sequence at one end of the junction differs from germline and may be a read error. The chain links TRBV5-1 to TRBJ2-5, with D possibly TRBD1 on 6 matching bases. The CDR3 sequence is 13 residues long. CDR1 and CDR2 (germline): SGHRS, YFSETQ. The DNA for the CDR3 is TGTGCCAGCAGTTTATCAGGGGAAGAGACCCAGTACTTC. This codes for CASSLSGEETQYF.

This clonotype was counted only a few times. The chain uses TRBV4-2 and TRBJ1-6; D is undetermined. Trimming pared 2 bases from V and 5 bases from J, leaving 19 bases between. Germline CDR1 is LGHNA and CDR2 is YNFKEQ. There are 18 residues in the CDR3. The CDR3 bases are TGTGCCAGCAGCCAAAATCCGTTCACGGACGGGGATAATTCACCCCTCCACTTT. Its translation: CASSQNPFTDGDNSPLHF.

This clonotype was observed many times. The chain is built from TRBV9 and TRBJ2-7; either TRBD1 or TRBD2 may fit D (5 bases each). Trimming took 4 bases from V and 2 from J, leaving 16 bases between them. The CDR3 spans 15 residues. The germline CDR1 and CDR2 sequences are SGDLS and YYNGEE. CDR3 sequence reads: CASSSAGTDAYEQYF. DNA of the CDR3: TGTGCCAGCAGCTCCGCCGGGACGGATGCCTACGAGCAGTACTTC.

This clonotype was picked up a small number of times. The chain uses TRBV4-2 and TRBJ2-1, with D maybe TRBD2 (6 bases). V lost 2 bases and J 6 bases, leaving 11 bases between the germline ends. The CDR3 has 14 amino acids. Germline V gene lookup returns CDR1 LGHNA and CDR2 YNFKEQ. CDR3 sequence reads: CASSQTGVSNEQFF. CDR3 in DNA: TGTGCCAGCAGCCAAACGGGAGTTTCCAATGAGCAGTTCTTC.

There are a few counts of this clonotype. The chain combines TRBV7-8 with TRBJ2-3; D is undetermined. CDR3 length: 14 amino acids. Per the germline V gene, CDR1 is SGHVS and CDR2 is FQNEAQ. The germline V and J ends were trimmed by 2 bases and 4 bases, with 10 bases remaining between them. CDR3 protein: CASSLRWVADTQYF. The CDR3 DNA sequence: TGTGCCAGCAGCTTACGGTGGGTTGCAGATACGCAGTATTTT.

This clonotype was seen more than once but under ten times. This rearrangement joins TRBV25-1 to TRBJ2-1; perhaps TRBD2 as D (5 bases). This CDR3 has 15 residues. V dropped 3 bases and J dropped 9 bases, with 18 bases sitting between them. Germline assignment: CDR1 MGHDK and CDR2 SYGVNS. In nucleotides, the CDR3 is TGTGCCAGCAGTGATGGGCCGTTAGGAGGCGGTGAGCAGTTCTTC. It is translated as CASSDGPLGGGEQFF.

The chain couples TRBV5-6 to TRBJ2-1; no clear D. Gene TRBJ2-7 matches the end of the DNA better, so the J call may be wrong. This CDR3 spans 12 amino acids. Germline loops: CDR1 SGHDT, CDR2 YYEEEE. The CDR3 loop reads CASRVNYNEQYF. The CDR3 DNA reads TGTGCCAGCAGGGTCAACTACAATGAGCAGTACTTC.

This clonotype was picked up a small number of times. The gene calls are TRBV28 and TRBJ1-2; 9 bases are a match to TRBD1. The CDR3 has 16 amino acids. V lost 3 bases, J lost 0 bases, and 5 bases stayed unmatched. Germline V gene data show CDR1 as MDHEN and CDR2 as SYDVKM. As DNA, the CDR3 is TGTGCCAGCAGTTTGGGGACAGGGTCGACTAACTATGGCTACACCTTC. It specifies CASSLGTGSTNYGYTF.

This clonotype was seen repeatedly, ten times or more. The chain carries TRBV2 and TRBJ1-2; 9 nucleotides line up with TRBD1. This CDR3 spans 16 amino acids. Germline assignment: CDR1 SNHLY and CDR2 FYNNEI. With V trimmed by 9 bases and J by 5 bases, 16 bases remained unmatched. The CDR3 DNA follows: TGTGCCAGTAACCCGGGACAGGGAAGGAGGGGATATGGCTACACCTTC. Translated: CASNPGQGRRGYGYTF.

The chain is built from TRBV27 and TRBJ1-4; TRBD1 matches at 9 bases. Trimming cost V 6 bases and J 8 bases; bases outside gene matches: 7. CDR1 is MNHEY, CDR2 SMNVEV, per germline (reference sequence). The CDR3 has 14 amino acids. The CDR3 sequence is CASRTGTGKEKLFF. Written as DNA, the CDR3 is TGTGCCAGCAGAACCGGGACAGGGAAAGAAAAACTGTTTTTT.

In its sample, this clonotype was seen a few times. This chain connects TRBV7-2 to TRBJ2-3; D is ambiguous. Germline V CDR1 and CDR2: SGHTA, FQGNSA. The V and J ends lost 3 bases and 6 bases respectively, with 16 bases between them. The CDR3 sequence is 15 residues long. CDR3 sequence (DNA): TGTGCCAGCAGCTTGGTAGCCCTCGTATCGGATACGCAGTATTTT. Translated: CASSLVALVSDTQYF. Variable domain in full (rest from reference TRBV7-2 and TRBJ2-3): GAGVSQSPSNKVTEKGKDVELRCDPISGHTALYWYRQSLGQGLEFLIYFQGNSAPDKSGLPSDRFSAERTGGSVSTLTIQRTQQEDSAVYLCASSLVALVSDTQYFGPGTRLTVL.

In its sample, this clonotype was seen a few times. This rearrangement joins TRBV29-1 to TRBJ1-2, with D tentatively TRBD1 (6 bases). V was trimmed by 6 bases and J by 8 bases, leaving 22 bases between them. Germline lookup yields CDR1 SQVTM and CDR2 ANQGSEA. The CDR3 is 14 residues long. The CDR3 spells CSVDLRAAQGGYTF. The CDR3 DNA sequence: TGCAGCGTAGACCTTCGTGCGGCCCAGGGGGGCTACACCTTC. Complete variable domain (other parts from reference TRBV29-1 and TRBJ1-2): SAVISQKPSRDICQRGTSLTIQCQVDSQVTMMFWYRQQPGQSLTLIATANQGSEATYESGFVIDKFPISRPNLTFSTLTVSNMSPEDSSIYLCSVDLRAAQGGYTFGSGTRLTVV.

V is TRBV6-5 and J is TRBJ2-1; perhaps TRBD2 as D (5 bases). This CDR3 comprises 14 residues. The germline V gene encodes CDR1 MNHEY and CDR2 SVGAGI. Trimming took off 2 bases at V and 6 bases at J, with 11 bases between the two ends. This chain's CDR3 is CASSYAGHSNEQFF. The CDR3 DNA reads as TGTGCCAGCAGTTACGCGGGCCATAGCAATGAGCAGTTCTTC.

This clonotype appeared a few times. The chain combines TRBV2 with TRBJ2-1; tentatively, D is TRBD2 (5 bases). Trimming removed 3 bases at V and 10 bases at J, with 7 bases between. Germline V lookup: CDR1 SNHLY, CDR2 FYNNEI. CDR3 length equals 11 residues. CDR3 DNA sequence: TGTGCCAGCAGTGAGGACTGGGAGCAGTTCTTC. Translating gives CASSEDWEQFF.

This clonotype occurred a few times. V gene TRBV5-6 combines with J gene TRBJ1-5; tentatively, D is TRBD1 (5 bases). Germline loops: CDR1 SGHDT, CDR2 YYEEEE. The germline V and J ends were trimmed by 1 base and 4 bases, with 15 bases remaining between them. CDR3 length equals 16 residues. This CDR3 reads CASSLSVSGGNQPQHF. DNA for the CDR3: TGTGCCAGCAGCTTGTCAGTGAGTGGGGGTAATCAGCCCCAGCATTTT.

A single count supports this clonotype. Possible read error: a much larger clone is one base away. This chain uses TRBV29-1 with TRBJ2-7, with no clear D. The germline gives CDR1 SQVTM, CDR2 ANQGSEA. There are 12 residues in the CDR3. This chain's CDR3 is CSVGVRSYERYF. CDR3 DNA sequence: TGCAGCGTTGGGGTCAGGTCCTACGAGCGGTACTTC.

This clonotype was recorded at least ten times. This rearrangement joins TRBV12-3 or TRBV12-4 to TRBJ2-1; D gene unclear. The CDR3 covers 14 residues. Trimming removed 2 bases at V and 1 base at J, with 6 bases between. The CDR3 nucleotides read TGTGCCAGCAGTTTACCCCCTTCCTACAATGAGCAGTTCTTC. Its translation: CASSLPPSYNEQFF.

The V gene is TRBV20-1, the J gene TRBJ1-6, with 7 nucleotides matching TRBD1. The V segment lost 4 bases and the J segment 5 bases; nucleotides outside the gene matches: 2. Per germline, CDR1 DFQATT and CDR2 SNEGSKA (reference sequence). This CDR3 region has 13 residues. The CDR3 loop reads CSAMGQNNSPLHF. As DNA, the CDR3 is TGCAGTGCTATGGGACAGAATAATTCACCCCTCCACTTT.

Many counts were recorded for this clonotype. In DNA form, the CDR3 reads TGCAGCGTGCCACCGGGCGGACGCCGAATTTACAATGAGCAGTTCTTC. Amino acid sequence: CSVPPGGRRIYNEQFF. This sequence joins TRBV29-1 and TRBJ2-1; D gene uncertain. The V gene's germline CDR1 is SQVTM and CDR2 ANQGSEA. The CDR3 is 16 residues long. Trimming cost V 6 bases and J 4 bases, with 22 bases left between them.

This clonotype was seen just once. This chain uses TRBV7-9 with TRBJ2-7; 8 bases align to TRBD1. The CDR3 has 14 amino acids. The V gene end was trimmed by 5 bases and the J gene end by 3 bases; junction bases not matched to a gene: 6. Germline V gene data show CDR1 as SEHNR and CDR2 as FQNEAQ (reference sequence). The chain's CDR3 is CASSTWTGIYEQYF. The CDR3 DNA reads as TGTGCCAGCAGCACCTGGACAGGGATCTACGAGCAGTACTTC. Drawing the rest from reference TRBV7-9 and TRBJ2-7, the complete variable domain is DTGVSQNPRHKITKRGQNVTFRCDPISEHNRLYWYRQTLGQGPEFLTYFQNEAQLEKSRLLSDRFSAERPKGSFSTLEIQRTEQGDSAMYLCASSTWTGIYEQYFGPGTRLTVT.

This chain joins TRBV6-1 and TRBJ2-5; D remains unclear. This CDR3 contains 13 residues. The germline V gene has CDR1 MNHNS and CDR2 SASEGT. Between the trimmed V and J ends, which lost 2 bases and 1 base, there was a span of 5 bases. The CDR3 coding sequence is TGTGCCAGCAGTGAACTTACCCAAGAGACCCAGTACTTC. Translating it yields CASSELTQETQYF.

Only a few counts were recorded for this clonotype. V is TRBV9 and J is TRBJ2-3, with D hard to call. Germline values: CDR1 SGDLS, CDR2 YYNGEE. V was trimmed by 4 bases and J by 5 bases, leaving 14 bases between them. The CDR3 has 14 amino acids. CDR3 amino acids: CASSPLGPVDTQYF. The CDR3 region has the DNA TGTGCCAGCAGCCCACTCGGGCCGGTAGATACGCAGTATTTT.

V usage is TRBV5-1 and J usage is TRBJ2-3; 7 bases agree with TRBD1. The ends lost 4 bases at V and 4 bases at J; junction bases unmatched: 6. The CDR3 is 14 amino acids. CDR1 is SGHRS, CDR2 YFSETQ, per germline. CDR3 loop: CASSPRQGPDTQYF. CDR3 coding DNA: TGCGCCAGCAGCCCTCGACAGGGTCCAGATACGCAGTATTTT.

The rearrangement links TRBV6-6 to TRBJ2-3; 7 nucleotides agree with TRBD1. In germline, CDR1 is MNHNY, CDR2 SVGAGI (reference sequence). The CDR3 contains 16 residues. The trim removed 0 bases at V and 0 bases at J, leaving 3 bases unmatched. In DNA form, the CDR3 reads TGTGCCAGCAGTTACTCGGCAGGGGGAAGCACAGATACGCAGTATTTT. It codes for CASSYSAGGSTDTQYF.

This clonotype was picked up a small number of times. The rearrangement links TRBV10-3 to TRBJ2-1, with D hard to call. The germline V gene encodes CDR1 ENHRY and CDR2 SYGVKD. V was pared by 3 bases and J by 2 bases, with 2 bases between. The CDR3 spans 12 residues. CDR3 sequence (DNA): TGTGCCATCAGTGACACCTACAATGAGCAGTTCTTC. This sequence encodes CAISDTYNEQFF.

Only a few counts were recorded for this clonotype. This chain uses TRBV3-1 with TRBJ1-2, with D maybe TRBD1 (6 bases). V lost 4 bases and J lost 9, with 12 bases in between. The CDR3 sequence is 12 residues long. Germline V gives CDR1 LGHDT, CDR2 YNNKEL (reference sequence). The CDR3 bases are TGTGCCAGCAGCCGGACAGACGGTCGCTACACCTTC. This gives the protein CASSRTDGRYTF.